Listed below are T cell receptor beta chains from one sample, sequenced in a study of technical replicates of blood from several donors. Produced via immunoSEQ multiplex PCR; TCRdb's table is partial and in-frame only. The sample lists under 95,000 clones; 98% were seen once. Sequenced sample: T cells isolated from PBMCs. These receptors all come from a human donor in good health. Both conserved end residues are part of each CDR3. A D gene is named only where the DNA matches it firmly. Size values are once, few and many counts, or a class for expanded clones, and some rows have none.

size	D	J	V	CDR3	DNA
-	TRBD2	TRBJ2-3	TRBV2	CASSFSGGHPSTDTQYF	TGTGCCAGCAGTTTTAGCGGGGGCCACCCTAGCACAGATACGCAGTATTTT
-	-	TRBJ1-4	TRBV30	CAWSEGGTRKLFF	TGTGCCTGGAGTGAGGGGGGGACCCGAAAACTGTTTTTT
once	TRBD1	TRBJ1-5	TRBV6-4	CASPRRELLKCRGRSQPQHF	TGTGCCAGCCCGAGGCGGGAGTTGCTAAAGTGCAGGGGGCGCAGTCAGCCCCAGCATTTT
-	TRBD1	TRBJ1-4	TRBV5-1	CASSLRDSNEKLFF	TGCGCCAGCAGCTTGCGGGACAGTAATGAAAAACTGTTTTTT
once	-	TRBJ2-7	TRBV6-1	CASSPGVYEQYF	TGTGCCAGCAGCCCGGGGGTCTACGAGCAGTACTTC
-	TRBD2	TRBJ2-2	TRBV5-1	CASSLVPLTGTSEYGELFF	TGCGCCAGCAGCTTGGTTCCACTGACCGGGACTAGCGAGTACGGGGAGCTGTTTTTT
-	TRBD1	TRBJ1-3	TRBV15	CATSRDRGFRNTIYF	TGTGCCACCAGCAGGGACAGGGGGTTCAGAAACACCATATATTTT
-	-	TRBJ1-5	TRBV28	CASTYRGSNQPQHF	TGTGCCAGCACTTACCGGGGTTCAAATCAGCCCCAGCATTTT
-	-	TRBJ2-7	TRBV11-2	CASSSRDISYEQYF	TGTGCCAGCAGTTCCCGGGACATCTCCTACGAGCAGTACTTC
-	-	TRBJ1-5	TRBV11-1	CASSLTRAQPQHF	TGTGCCAGCAGCTTAACCAGGGCCCAGCCCCAGCATTTT
-	-	TRBJ1-4	TRBV7-9	CASSFNEGVNEKLFF	TGTGCCAGCAGCTTTAATGAGGGCGTCAATGAAAAACTGTTTTTT
-	-	TRBJ2-7	TRBV18	CASSLAGTLYEQYF	TGTGCCAGCTCACTAGCCGGGACTCTCTACGAGCAGTACTTC
once	-	TRBJ1-5	TRBV2	CASGDSYNQPQHF	TGTGCCAGCGGCGACAGCTACAATCAGCCCCAGCATTTT
-	-	TRBJ1-1	TRBV28	CASSLIFSQSGGTEAFF	TGTGCCAGCAGTTTAATTTTCTCCCAATCCGGGGGCACTGAAGCTTTCTTT
-	TRBD1	TRBJ2-1	TRBV7-6	CASSRAPGQTYNEQFF	TGTGCCAGCAGCAGGGCGCCGGGACAGACCTACAATGAGCAGTTCTTC
-	-	TRBJ2-2	TRBV6-5	CASSLHRNTGELFF	TGTGCCAGCAGTTTACACAGAAACACCGGGGAGCTGTTTTTT
-	-	TRBJ1-1	TRBV5-1	CASSGSAEAFF	TGCGCCAGCAGCGGGAGCGCTGAAGCTTTCTTT
once	-	TRBJ2-2	TRBV5-5	CASSLYLDWGRTTGELFF	TGTGCCAGCAGCTTGTATCTTGATTGGGGGAGGACCACCGGGGAGCTGTTTTTT
-	-	TRBJ1-1	TRBV6-1	CASSERRIHTEAFF	TGTGCCAGCAGTGAAAGGCGGATACACACTGAAGCTTTCTTT
-	-	TRBJ2-1	TRBV11-3	CASSTYYNEQFF	TGTGCCAGCAGCACCTACTACAATGAGCAGTTCTTC
-	TRBD1	TRBJ2-1	TRBV11-3	CASSPPGQRNEQFF	TGTGCCAGCAGCCCTCCGGGACAGCGTAATGAGCAGTTCTTC
-	-	TRBJ2-3	TRBV6-4	CASSRGDTQYF	TGTGCCAGCAGTCGAGGAGATACGCAGTATTTT
-	TRBD2	TRBJ2-7	TRBV6-5	CASRGLAGAGQYF	TGTGCCAGCAGGGGACTAGCGGGAGCAGGTCAGTACTTC
once	-	TRBJ1-2	TRBV7-9	CASSPTANYGYTF	TGTGCCAGCAGCCCCACAGCTAACTATGGCTACACCTTC
-	-	TRBJ1-1	TRBV25-1	CASSAVSEAFF	TGTGCCAGCAGTGCTGTCTCTGAAGCTTTCTTT
-	TRBD2	TRBJ2-1	TRBV25-1	CASSGTSGGYNEQFF	TGTGCCAGCAGTGGGACTAGCGGGGGCTACAATGAGCAGTTCTTC
-	-	TRBJ1-5	TRBV11-2	CASSGRRDQPQHF	TGTGCCAGCAGCGGCCGCAGGGATCAGCCCCAGCATTTT
-	-	TRBJ1-1	TRBV2	CASSERSNTEAFF	TGTGCCAGCAGTGAACGGTCGAACACTGAAGCTTTCTTT
-	TRBD1	TRBJ1-2	TRBV4-1	CASSQDITGDYGYTF	TGCGCCAGCAGCCAAGATATAACAGGGGACTATGGCTACACCTTC
once	-	TRBJ1-4	TRBV10-3	CAISDRGDDEKLFF	TGTGCCATCAGTGACAGGGGAGACGATGAAAAACTGTTTTTT
-	TRBD1	TRBJ1-1	TRBV5-1	CASSRRTGRTEAFF	TGCGCCAGCAGCAGACGGACAGGGCGAACTGAAGCTTTCTTT
-	-	TRBJ2-4	TRBV20-1	CSAKRRDIQYF	TGCAGTGCTAAACGGCGGGACATTCAGTACTTC
-	-	TRBJ1-1	TRBV5-6	CASSLPLQDQAFF	TGTGCCAGCAGCTTGCCCTTACAGGACCAAGCTTTCTTT
-	TRBD1	TRBJ1-2	TRBV18	CASSSIAGQGAHGYTF	TGTGCCAGCTCGTCGATAGCGGGACAGGGGGCCCATGGCTACACCTTC
-	-	TRBJ2-7	TRBV18	CASSPAQSYEQYF	TGTGCCAGCTCACCCGCGCAATCCTACGAGCAGTACTTC
once	-	TRBJ2-1	TRBV6-1	CASRASFSADNEQFF	TGTGCCAGCAGGGCCTCCTTCTCAGCGGACAATGAGCAGTTCTTC
-	TRBD2	TRBJ2-1	TRBV5-1	CASSLDAAGASNEQFF	TGCGCCAGCAGCTTGGACGCGGCGGGAGCCTCCAATGAGCAGTTCTTC
-	-	TRBJ2-3	TRBV28	CASTTISRGADTQYF	TGTGCCAGCACTACCATCAGCAGGGGCGCAGATACGCAGTATTTT
-	-	TRBJ2-1	TRBV10-1	CASGSNYNEQFF	TGCGCCAGCGGGAGCAACTACAATGAGCAGTTCTTC
-	-	TRBJ2-6	TRBV5-1	CASSLEQAGANVLTF	TGCGCCAGCAGCTTGGAACAGGCTGGGGCCAACGTCCTGACTTTC
-	-	TRBJ2-7	TRBV5-4	CASSFRTDAYEQYF	TGTGCCAGCAGCTTTCGGACTGATGCCTACGAGCAGTACTTC
-	TRBD1	TRBJ1-1	TRBV5-5	CASSLEYWDRGYSTEAFF	TGTGCCAGCAGCTTGGAGTATTGGGACAGGGGGTATAGCACTGAAGCTTTCTTT
-	TRBD1	TRBJ2-7	TRBV5-1	CASSPRQGYEQYF	TGCGCCAGCAGCCCCCGACAGGGGTACGAGCAGTACTTC
-	TRBD2	TRBJ2-5	TRBV11-2	CASSIRRTLAGEETQYF	TGTGCCAGCAGCATACGTCGGACACTAGCGGGAGAAGAGACCCAGTACTTC
-	TRBD2	TRBJ2-2	TRBV19	CASSIGTGGTGELFF	TGTGCCAGTAGTATAGGGACGGGAGGGACCGGGGAGCTGTTTTTT
-	TRBD2	TRBJ2-1	TRBV6-5	CYVRGVTYNEQFF	TGCTACGTGCGGGGGGTAACCTACAATGAGCAGTTCTTC